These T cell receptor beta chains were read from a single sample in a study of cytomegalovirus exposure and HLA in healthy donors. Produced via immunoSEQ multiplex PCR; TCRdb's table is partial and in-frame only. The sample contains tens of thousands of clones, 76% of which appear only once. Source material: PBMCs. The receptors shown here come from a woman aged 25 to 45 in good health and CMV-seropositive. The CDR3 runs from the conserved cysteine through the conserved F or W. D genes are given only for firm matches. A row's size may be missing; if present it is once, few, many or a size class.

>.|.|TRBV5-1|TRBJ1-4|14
CASNLGPGNEKLFF
TGCGCCAGCAACCTGGGTCCGGGGAATGAAAAACTGTTTTTT
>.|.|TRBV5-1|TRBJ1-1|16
CASSLVRIGMNTEAFF
TGCGCCAGCAGCTTAGTCCGTATCGGGATGAACACTGAAGCTTTCTTT
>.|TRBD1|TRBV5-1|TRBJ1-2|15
CPSSLGQQTSDGYTF
TGCCCCAGCAGCTTGGGACAGCAAACCTCAGATGGCTACACCTTC
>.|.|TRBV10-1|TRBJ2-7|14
CASSESGQAYEQYF
TGCGCCAGCAGTGAGTCGGGACAAGCCTACGAGCAGTACTTC
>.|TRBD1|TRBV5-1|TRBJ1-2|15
CASSLGQGSNYGYTF
TGCGCCAGCAGCTTGGGACAGGGCTCTAACTATGGCTACACCTTC
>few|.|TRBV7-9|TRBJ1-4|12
CAIQGLDEKLFF
TGTGCCATCCAGGGACTGGATGAAAAACTGTTTTTT
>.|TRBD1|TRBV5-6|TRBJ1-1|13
CASSPDRGTEAFF
TGTGCCAGCAGCCCGGACAGGGGCACTGAAGCTTTCTTT
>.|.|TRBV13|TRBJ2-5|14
CASTRRTGQETQYF
TGTGCCAGCACGCGAAGAACTGGCCAAGAGACCCAGTACTTC
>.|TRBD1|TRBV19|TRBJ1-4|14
CASRWGQDREKLFF
TGTGCCAGTAGGTGGGGACAGGATCGTGAAAAACTGTTTTTT
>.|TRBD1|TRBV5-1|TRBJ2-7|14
CASSGQGPTYEQYF
TGCGCCAGCAGCGGACAGGGGCCCACCTACGAGCAGTACTTC
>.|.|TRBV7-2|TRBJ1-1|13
CASSFTTGTEAFF
TGTGCCAGCAGCTTCACGACAGGCACTGAAGCTTTCTTT
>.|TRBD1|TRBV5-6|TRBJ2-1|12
CASSPTGNEQFF
TGTGCCAGCAGCCCGACAGGGAATGAGCAGTTCTTC
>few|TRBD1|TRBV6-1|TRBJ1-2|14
CASSGQGGSSGYTF
TGTGCCAGCAGTGGACAGGGGGGGTCTAGTGGCTACACCTTC
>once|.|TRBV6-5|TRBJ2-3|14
CASSTGWTTDTQYF
TGTGCCAGCAGTACAGGGTGGACCACAGATACGCAGTATTTT
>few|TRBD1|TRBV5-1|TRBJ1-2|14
CASSLGQGIYGYTF
TGCGCCAGCAGCTTGGGACAGGGAATCTATGGCTACACCTTC
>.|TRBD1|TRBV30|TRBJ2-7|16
CAWRPGGTFLTYEQYF
TGTGCCTGGAGACCAGGGGGCACCTTCCTGACCTACGAGCAGTACTTC
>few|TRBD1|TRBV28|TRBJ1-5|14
CASSLSGGWQPQHF
TGTGCCAGCAGTTTATCAGGGGGATGGCAGCCCCAGCATTTT
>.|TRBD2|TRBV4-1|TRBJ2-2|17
CASSPPAGGPSTGELFF
TGCGCCAGCAGCCCCCCAGCGGGAGGGCCGAGCACCGGGGAGCTGTTTTTT
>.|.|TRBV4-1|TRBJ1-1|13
CASSPHGGIEAFF
TGCGCCAGCAGCCCGCACGGGGGAATTGAAGCTTTCTTT
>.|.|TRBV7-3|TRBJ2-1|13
CASSSGTSNEQFF
TGTGCCAGCAGCTCCGGGACTTCAAATGAGCAGTTCTTC
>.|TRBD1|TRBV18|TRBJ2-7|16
CASSPLGTGASYEQYF
TGTGCCAGCTCACCACTGGGGACAGGGGCTTCCTACGAGCAGTACTTC
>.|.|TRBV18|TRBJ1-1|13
CASSPNGGTEAFF
TGTGCCAGCTCACCGAACGGTGGCACTGAAGCTTTCTTT
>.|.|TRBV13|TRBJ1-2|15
CASSLVRQGLGGYTF
TGTGCCAGCAGCTTAGTTCGGCAGGGCTTGGGCGGCTACACCTTC
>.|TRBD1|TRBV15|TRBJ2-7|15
CATSIEGALSYEQYF
TGTGCCACCAGCATAGAGGGGGCCCTCTCCTACGAGCAGTACTTC
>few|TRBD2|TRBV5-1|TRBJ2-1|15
CSSSFGGELGNEQFF
TGCTCCAGCAGCTTTGGGGGGGAGTTGGGTAATGAGCAGTTCTTC
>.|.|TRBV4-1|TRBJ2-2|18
CASSQDGRGSDPTGELFF
TGCGCCAGCAGCCAAGATGGAAGAGGCAGCGACCCTACCGGGGAGCTGTTTTTT
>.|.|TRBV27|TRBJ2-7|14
CASSPGAAGYEQYF
TGTGCCAGCAGTCCGGGAGCGGCGGGATACGAGCAGTACTTC
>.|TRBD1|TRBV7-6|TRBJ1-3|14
CASSLQGTGNTIYF
TGTGCCAGCAGCCTACAGGGGACTGGAAACACCATATATTTT
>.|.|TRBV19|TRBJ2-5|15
CASSIVRSLRETQYF
TGTGCCAGTAGTATAGTTCGTAGCCTGAGGGAGACCCAGTACTTC
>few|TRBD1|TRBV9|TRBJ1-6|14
CASTSGQGISPLHF
TGTGCCAGCACGTCAGGACAGGGAATTTCACCCCTCCACTTT
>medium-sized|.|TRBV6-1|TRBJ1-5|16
CASSEAEGGGHQPQHF
TGTGCCAGCAGTGAAGCGGAGGGAGGAGGGCATCAGCCCCAGCATTTT
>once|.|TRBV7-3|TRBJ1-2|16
CASSSRRGGINYGYTF
TGTGCCAGCAGCTCCCGACGTGGGGGGATTAACTATGGCTACACCTTC
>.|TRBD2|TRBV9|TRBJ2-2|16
CASSTFSGTSAGELFF
TGTGCCAGCAGCACCTTTTCCGGGACTAGCGCCGGGGAGCTGTTTTTT
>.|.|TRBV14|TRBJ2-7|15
CASSQDKRFAYEQYF
TGTGCCAGCAGCCAAGATAAGCGGTTCGCCTACGAGCAGTACTTC
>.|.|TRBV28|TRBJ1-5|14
CASSIRSSNQPQHF
TGTGCCAGCAGCATTCGGTCTTCCAATCAGCCCCAGCATTTT
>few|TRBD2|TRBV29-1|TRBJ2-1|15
CSVGSAGGRYNEQFF
TGCAGCGTTGGTTCGGCGGGAGGACGCTACAATGAGCAGTTCTTC
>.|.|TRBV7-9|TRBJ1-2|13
CASRDGLDYGYTF
TGTGCCAGCAGAGACGGACTGGACTATGGCTACACCTTC
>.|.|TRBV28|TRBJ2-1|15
CASSLALSSYNEQFF
TGTGCCAGCAGTTTAGCCTTGAGCTCCTACAATGAGCAGTTCTTC
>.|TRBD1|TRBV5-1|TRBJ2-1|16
CASRDLRTGTYNEQFF
TGCGCCAGCAGGGACCTCAGGACAGGGACCTACAATGAGCAGTTCTTC
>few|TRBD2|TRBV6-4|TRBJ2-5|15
CASSEVAGGQETQYF
TGTGCCAGCAGTGAGGTAGCGGGGGGCCAAGAGACCCAGTACTTC
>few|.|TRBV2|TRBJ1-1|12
CASSVYDTEAFF
TGTGCCAGCAGTGTCTACGACACTGAAGCTTTCTTT
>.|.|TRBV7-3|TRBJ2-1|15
CASSLGSEGGHEQFF
TGTGCCAGCAGCCTGGGGTCTGAGGGCGGGCATGAGCAGTTCTTC
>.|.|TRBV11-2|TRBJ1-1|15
CASSLESGLNTEAFF
TGTGCCAGCAGCTTAGAATCAGGCCTGAACACTGAAGCTTTCTTT
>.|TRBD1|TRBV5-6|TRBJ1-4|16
CASSLERGQGWEKLFF
TGTGCCAGCAGCTTGGAGAGGGGACAGGGTTGGGAAAAACTGTTTTTT
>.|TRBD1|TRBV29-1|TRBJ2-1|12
CSVSQGAYEQFF
TGCAGCGTTTCACAGGGGGCCTATGAGCAGTTCTTC
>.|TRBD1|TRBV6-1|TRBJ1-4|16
CASSEEGGQGNEKLFF
TGTGCCAGCAGTGAAGAGGGGGGACAGGGGAATGAAAAACTGTTTTTT
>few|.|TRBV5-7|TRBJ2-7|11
CASSTNSEQYF
TGTGCCAGCAGCACCAACTCCGAGCAGTACTTC
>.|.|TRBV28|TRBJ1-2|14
CASSLVQAAGGYTF
TGTGCCAGCAGTTTGGTGCAGGCCGCGGGTGGCTACACCTTC
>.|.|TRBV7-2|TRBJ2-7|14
CASSPPEGPYEQYF
TGTGCCAGCAGCCCACCCGAGGGCCCCTACGAGCAGTACTTC
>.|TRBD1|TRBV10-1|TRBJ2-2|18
CASSGRQGIGVETGELFF
TGCGCCAGCAGTGGACGACAGGGGATAGGAGTGGAAACCGGGGAGCTGTTTTTT